Detailed here is one TCR beta chain. These data come from a study of blood T cell repertoires in COVID-19. Whole-study context: Material from acute and convalescent COVID-19 was sourced from the United States, Italy and Spain.

This CDR3 has 16 residues. Germline V gene data show CDR1 as SGDLS and CDR2 as YYNGEE. V lost 0 bases to trimming and J lost 4 bases, with 17 bases between them. Measured with immunoSEQ multiplex PCR; TCRdb has only the in-frame clones, and not every one. The sample has tens of thousands of clones, roughly 80% seen once. Source material: peripheral blood. The source is a woman aged 55 to 70 with acute or convalescent COVID-19. The chain is built from TRBV9 and TRBJ2-7, with D possibly TRBD1 on 7 matching bases. The chain's CDR3 is CASSVEPRGDLYEQYF. Here the CDR3 DNA reads TGTGCCAGCAGCGTAGAGCCCAGGGGGGACTTGTACGAGCAGTACTTC.